The 15 T cell receptor beta chains presented below share a single source sample, sequenced in a study of blood T cells in healthy people across ages. PCR was performed a second time for about 7 to 11 cycles using a sample-barcoded 5' primer and a J-beta primer mix. TCRdb re-analysed the 5' RACE reads in MiXCR, keeping a single row per CDR3 protein. Of some 900,000 distinct CDR3 sequences in the sample, approximately 49% were seen once. Sequenced material: blood. These TCRs come from a man younger than 40 in good health.

This clonotype was detected a few times. The rearrangement links TRBV18 to TRBJ1-6; D is uncertain. Germline V gene data show CDR1 as KGHSH and CDR2 as LQKENI. The V end lost 4 bases, the J end lost 11 bases, and 9 bases lay between the germline ends. The CDR3 contains 12 residues. CDR3 nucleotide sequence: TGTGCCAGCTCACAAAGGGATCCACCCCTCCACTTT. Its translation: CASSQRDPPLHF.

This clonotype was seen many times. The rearrangement uses TRBV7-2 and TRBJ2-5; D ambiguous. CDR3 length: 12 residues. Germline V gene data show CDR1 as SGHTA and CDR2 as FQGNSA. V gave up 5 bases and J gave up 5 bases, with 9 bases separating them. In nucleotides, the CDR3 is TGTGCCAGCAGCGTTCTCGGGGAGACCCAGTACTTC. Translating it yields CASSVLGETQYF.

The chain uses TRBV24-1 and TRBJ2-1, with D tentatively TRBD1 (6 bases). Trimming took 0 bases from V and 9 from J, leaving 17 bases between them. The CDR3 is 16 residues long. Germline V gene lookup returns CDR1 KGHDR and CDR2 SFDVKD. Written as DNA, the CDR3 is TGTGCCACCAGTGATTTGCCACAGGGAGAGGGTGGTGAGCAGTTCTTC. Protein product: CATSDLPQGEGGEQFF.

The chain combines TRBV3-1 with TRBJ2-5; D is uncertain. Germline values: CDR1 LGHDT, CDR2 YNNKEL (reference sequence). CDR3 size: 12 residues. The V end was cut by 0 bases, the J end by 12 bases, with 11 bases between. In DNA form, the CDR3 reads TGTGCCAGCAGCCAAGAGCAAGGGTACGAGTACTTC. Translated: CASSQEQGYEYF.

This clonotype was seen more than once but under ten times. The chain links TRBV3-1 to TRBJ2-1, with D possibly TRBD2 on 6 matching bases. CDR3 length equals 13 residues. Germline V CDR1 and CDR2: LGHDT, YNNKEL (reference sequence). Trimming pared 10 bases from V and 3 bases from J, leaving 13 bases between. Here the CDR3 DNA reads TGTGCCACCCAGCGGGCGGGCTACAATGAGCAGTTCTTC. Protein sequence: CATQRAGYNEQFF.

The gene calls are TRBV6-5 and TRBJ1-1; unclear D gene. CDR3 length: 14 amino acids. Trimming stripped 7 bases from V and 7 bases from J, with 19 bases between. Per germline, CDR1 MNHEY and CDR2 SVGAGI. CDR3 in amino acids: CASKRRRVIGEAFF. The CDR3 DNA follows: TGTGCCAGCAAACGACGGCGGGTTATTGGTGAAGCTTTCTTT.

This clonotype was counted between two and nine times. The V and J genes are TRBV12-3 or TRBV12-4 and TRBJ2-7, with D perhaps matching TRBD1 (6 bases). There are 12 residues in the CDR3. V lost 9 bases and J 1 base, leaving 10 bases between the germline ends. The CDR3 loop reads CARFDRSYEQYF. DNA of the CDR3: TGTGCCAGATTCGACAGGTCCTACGAGCAGTACTTC.

The genes are TRBV24-1 and TRBJ2-1; no reliable D call. Germline CDR1 is KGHDR and CDR2 is SFDVKD. Trimming removed 4 bases at V and 2 bases at J, with 14 bases between. The CDR3 consists of 16 residues. The CDR3 coding sequence is TGTGCCACCAGTGACCGCGACCGAATTGCCTACAATGAGCAGTTCTTC. Amino acids: CATSDRDRIAYNEQFF.

This clonotype was picked up a small number of times. The rearrangement links TRBV5-1 to TRBJ2-3; 9 bases match TRBD1. Trimming at V came to 4 bases and at J to 0 bases, leaving 3 bases not matched to a gene. The CDR3 length is 15 residues. Germline CDR1 reads SGHRS; CDR2 reads YFSETQ. The CDR3 bases are TGCGCCAGCAGCCGGACAGGGGACAGCACAGATACGCAGTATTTT. Protein sequence: CASSRTGDSTDTQYF.

This clonotype has a handful of counts. This CDR3 reads CASSYNGDENSYEQYF. CDR3 sequence (DNA): TGTGCCAGCAGCTACAACGGGGACGAAAACTCCTACGAGCAGTACTTC. V gene TRBV11-2 combines with J gene TRBJ2-7; D possibly uses TRBD1 or TRBD2 (5 bases each). The germline V gene encodes CDR1 SGHAT and CDR2 FQNNGV. CDR3 length equals 16 residues. Deletions cut 4 bases from V and 0 bases from J, with 16 bases between.

This clonotype was picked up a small number of times. The chain combines TRBV7-9 with TRBJ2-7; D gene uncertain. The CDR3 is made up of 12 amino acids. CDR1 is SEHNR, CDR2 FQNEAQ, per germline (reference sequence). Trimming cost V 4 bases and J 3 bases, with 7 bases left between them. CDR3 residues: CASSSSIYEQYF. CDR3 DNA: TGTGCCAGCAGCTCCTCCATCTACGAGCAGTACTTC.

As to this clonotype: The junction departs from germline at one end; a sequencing error may be responsible. The chain couples TRBV20-1 to TRBJ2-6; perhaps TRBD1 as D (5 bases). Per germline, CDR1 DFQATT and CDR2 SNEGSKA (reference sequence). CDR3 size: 14 residues. In nucleotides, the CDR3 is TGCAGTGCTAGCTCGTACTCTGGGGCTAACGTCCTGACTTTC. Protein: CSASSYSGANVLTF.

This clonotype was picked up one time. The V call is TRBV5-1, the J call TRBJ2-5, with unresolved D. V was clipped by 4 bases and J by 3 bases, with 19 bases between them. The CDR3 contains 16 residues. The germline CDR1 and CDR2 sequences are SGHRS and YFSETQ. This CDR3 reads CASSKDPPSFKETQYF. The DNA for the CDR3 is TGCGCCAGCAGCAAGGACCCGCCATCCTTTAAAGAGACCCAGTACTTC.

As for this clonotype: A much bigger clone sits one base away, suggesting this may be a read error. The chain is built from TRBV3-1 and TRBJ2-3, with TRBD1 matching over 9 bases. Looked up from germline, CDR1 is LGHDT and CDR2 is YNNKEL (reference sequence). The CDR3 is made up of 15 amino acids. The V and J ends lost 4 bases and 2 bases, in that order; junction bases with no gene match: 4. Written as DNA, the CDR3 is TGTGCCAGCAGCCGAAGGACAGGGGACACAGATACGCAGTATTTT. Residues: CASSRRTGDTDTQYF.

The rearrangement links TRBV4-3 to TRBJ1-4; unclear D gene. In germline, CDR1 is LGHNA, CDR2 YSLEER. V lost 0 bases and J lost 8, with 16 bases in between. The length of the CDR3 is 16 residues. CDR3 nucleotides: TGCGCCAGCAGCCAAGACTTTTCGGGGATGGGAGAAAAACTGTTTTTT. This codes for CASSQDFSGMGEKLFF.